The 14 T cell receptor beta chains reported below all come from one sample, sequenced in a study of T cells in Graves' hyperthyroidism and ophthalmopathy (dated by TCRdb to about 2019). The library relied on multiplex PCR. Sequenced using an Illumina HiSeq 2000. Amplification of TCR beta CDR3 regions was carried out from RNA transcripts. For the first round of RT-PCR on the TCR CDR3, the HTBI primer set was used together with the Qiagen OneStep RT-PCR kit. TCRdb reworked the public reads: Q25 trimming with fastp, MiXCR clone assembly, productive beta chains retained. CDR3 protein duplicates are merged, each entry listing the most common genes and DNA. This sample gives hundreds of thousands of distinct CDR3 sequences in total; roughly 14% of them show up just once. The top ten clones comprise 5.8% of the sample. The sequencing input was blood. These receptors came from a woman in her 30s with Graves' hyperthyroidism that later progressed to Graves' ophthalmopathy.

This clonotype occurred a few times. The rearrangement uses TRBV5-1 and TRBJ2-3; 7 nucleotides agree with TRBD1. CDR1 and CDR2 (germline): SGHRS, YFSETQ. The V and J ends lost 5 bases and 0 bases, in that order; junction bases with no gene match: 9. This CDR3 has 16 amino acids. In DNA, the CDR3 is TGCGCCAGCAGGGAACGGGACAGCTATAGCACAGATACGCAGTATTTT. Its translation: CASRERDSYSTDTQYF.

This chain uses TRBV6-4 with TRBJ2-1, with 10 positions matching TRBD2. Germline assignment: CDR1 MRHNA and CDR2 SNTAGT. The trim removed 2 bases at V and 6 bases at J, leaving 4 bases unmatched. The CDR3 is 15 amino acids. The CDR3 DNA sequence: TGTGCCAGCAGTGACGGACTAGCGGAATCCAATGAGCAGTTCTTC. Encoded protein: CASSDGLAESNEQFF.

This clonotype has a count of ten or more. This sequence joins TRBV19 and TRBJ2-7; 9 nucleotides line up with TRBD1. This CDR3 is built from 17 residues. The germline CDR1 and CDR2 sequences are LNHDA and SQIVND (reference sequence). V lost 1 base and J lost 4; bases outside the gene matches: 11. CDR3 amino acids: CASSIAASGTGLYEQYF. The CDR3 coding sequence is TGTGCCAGTAGTATAGCCGCCTCCGGGACAGGGTTGTACGAGCAGTACTTC.

The chain employs TRBV7-9 and TRBJ1-5; D gene ambiguous. The CDR3 is 15 amino acids. The germline CDR1 and CDR2 sequences are SEHNR and FQNEAQ (reference sequence). Trimming stripped 4 bases from V and 0 bases from J, with 10 bases between. The chain's CDR3 is CASSSQEFSNQPQHF. DNA of the CDR3: TGTGCCAGCAGCTCCCAGGAGTTTAGCAATCAGCCCCAGCATTTT. The whole variable domain, filled in from reference TRBV7-9 and TRBJ1-5, reads DTGVSQNPRHKITKRGQNVTFRCDPISEHNRLYWYRQTLGQGPEFLTYFQNEAQLEKSRLLSDRFSAERPKGSFSTLEIQRTEQGDSAMYLCASSSQEFSNQPQHFGDGTRLSIL.

This clonotype was observed many times. The chain joins TRBV5-1 to TRBJ2-1; no reliable D call. V was clipped by 1 base and J by 4 bases, with 9 bases between them. The CDR3 sequence is 14 residues long. Germline CDR1 reads SGHRS; CDR2 reads YFSETQ. The CDR3 DNA sequence: TGCGCCAGCAGCTTGCGGCAAGCGTACAATGAGCAGTTCTTC. Amino acids: CASSLRQAYNEQFF.

This clonotype was picked up many times. The rearrangement uses TRBV2 and TRBJ2-7, with no clear D. The CDR3 covers 11 residues. The V gene's germline CDR1 is SNHLY and CDR2 FYNNEI. V lost 8 bases and J lost 0, with 5 bases in between. The CDR3 here is CASWTSYEQYF. The CDR3 DNA is TGTGCCAGCTGGACCTCCTACGAGCAGTACTTC.

This clonotype has ten or more counts. The rearrangement uses TRBV12-3 or TRBV12-4 and TRBJ1-1; D possibly corresponds to TRBD1 (5 bases). The V gene lost 5 bases and the J gene lost 3 bases, with 13 bases spanning the gap. The CDR3 extends over 14 amino acids. The CDR3 DNA reads TGTGCCAGCAGTATCAGGGTTAAGGACACTGAAGCTTTCTTT. It specifies CASSIRVKDTEAFF.

The CDR3 DNA is TGTGCCAGCAGTTACTCGACAGGGGAAGTGGGCGGCTACACCTTC. Translation: CASSYSTGEVGGYTF. The genes are TRBV6-5 and TRBJ1-2; 8 bases match TRBD1. V shed 0 bases, J shed 8 bases, and the junction held 8 bases outside the gene matches. The CDR3 spans 15 residues. Germline loops: CDR1 MNHEY, CDR2 SVGAGI.

In its sample, this clonotype was seen many times. The gene calls are TRBV12-3 or TRBV12-4 and TRBJ1-4; the match to TRBD1 covers 9 bases. The CDR3 runs 15 residues. Trimming at V came to 5 bases and at J to 8 bases, leaving 9 bases not matched to a gene. The CDR3 loop is CASSPSGTGKEKLFF. The DNA of the CDR3 is TGTGCCAGCAGTCCATCTGGGACAGGGAAAGAAAAACTGTTTTTT.

This clonotype came up many times. The J gene is TRBJ2-7, the V gene TRBV30; no clear D gene. This CDR3 has 14 residues. The germline V gene encodes CDR1 GTSNPN and CDR2 SVGIG (reference sequence). Trimming stripped 2 bases from V and 2 bases from J, with 13 bases between. CDR3 sequence reads: CAWSPPPSTYEQYF. CDR3 DNA: TGTGCCTGGAGTCCCCCCCCCTCGACCTACGAGCAGTACTTC. Combining the CDR3 with reference TRBV30 and TRBJ2-7 gives the whole variable domain SQTIHQWPATLVQPVGSPLSLECTVEGTSNPNLYWYRQAAGRGLQLLFYSVGIGQISSEVPQNLSASRPQDRQFILSSKKLLLSDSGFYLCAWSPPPSTYEQYFGPGTRLTVT.

J is TRBJ2-1 and V is TRBV9; a possible D gene is TRBD2 (6 bases). V was shortened by 7 bases and J by 6 bases, with 8 bases between the two germline ends. The length of the CDR3 is 11 residues. Germline V lookup: CDR1 SGDLS, CDR2 YYNGEE. The chain's CDR3 is CASGGTNEQFF. CDR3 bases: TGTGCCAGCGGCGGGACCAATGAGCAGTTCTTC.

This clonotype was seen many times. The rearrangement joins TRBV7-9 to TRBJ2-5, with a possible D match to TRBD2 (6 bases). V was pared by 2 bases and J by 4 bases, with 14 bases between. There are 15 residues in the CDR3. Per germline, CDR1 SEHNR and CDR2 FQNEAQ (reference sequence). The CDR3 bases are TGTGCCAGCAGCTTACGGGAGATGATGGGAGAGACCCAGTACTTC. It codes for CASSLREMMGETQYF.

The chain combines TRBV5-4 with TRBJ2-5; D remains unclear. CDR1 is SGHNT, CDR2 YYREEE, per germline (reference sequence). Deletions cut 4 bases from V and 5 bases from J, with 18 bases between. The CDR3 runs 15 residues. The CDR3 protein is CASSRSSSDAETQYF. The CDR3 nucleotides read TGTGCCAGCAGCCGTTCTAGTAGTGACGCGGAGACCCAGTACTTC.

This clonotype was found a few times. J is TRBJ2-6 and V is TRBV19; possibly TRBD1 for D (6 bases). CDR1 LNHDA and CDR2 SQIVND come from the germline V gene (reference sequence). The V gene lost 4 bases and the J gene lost 8 bases, with 21 bases spanning the gap. CDR3 length: 17 residues. The CDR3 nucleotides read TGTGCCAGTAGTACTGGACAGATCTCACTCACGACCAACGTCCTGACTTTC. Translating it yields CASSTGQISLTTNVLTF.